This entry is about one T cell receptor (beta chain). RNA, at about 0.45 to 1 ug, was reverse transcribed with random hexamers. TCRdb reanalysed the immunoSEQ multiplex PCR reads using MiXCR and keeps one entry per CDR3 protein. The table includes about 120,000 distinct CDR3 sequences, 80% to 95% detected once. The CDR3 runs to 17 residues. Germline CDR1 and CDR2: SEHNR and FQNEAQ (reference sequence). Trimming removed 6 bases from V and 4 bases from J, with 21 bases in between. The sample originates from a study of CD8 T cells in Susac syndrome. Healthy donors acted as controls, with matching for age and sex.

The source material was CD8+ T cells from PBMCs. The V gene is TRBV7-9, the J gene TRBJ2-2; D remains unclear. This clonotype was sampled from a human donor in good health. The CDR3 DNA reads TGTGCCAGCAGTTACCCGCGATTTCAGGCGACCACCGGGGAGCTGTTTTTT. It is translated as CASSYPRFQATTGELFF.